The rows below give T cell receptor beta chains drawn from one sample of a study of blood T cell repertoires in COVID-19. Data came from immunoSEQ multiplex PCR; TCRdb stores just in-frame clones and leaves some out. Of under 200,000 clones detected, approximately 87% appear once; the ten largest clones hold approximately 10%. Specimen: peripheral blood. These receptors were obtained from a woman aged 70 to 79 with COVID-19, enrolled during active disease. The CDR3 runs from the conserved cysteine through the conserved F or W. The order of the fields is CDR3 DNA, CDR3 protein, clone size, D gene, J gene, V gene, CDR3 length. The D gene is left open where the match is weak. A clone size is listed for some rows: how often the clone was seen (once, few, many), or a class if it is expanded.

DNA: TGTGCCAGCAGTAGGGACAGGGTAAAACCTAACTATGGCTACACCTTC; CDR3: CASSRDRVKPNYGYTF; size: few; D: TRBD1; J: TRBJ1-2; V: TRBV5-6; length: 16
DNA: TGTGCCAGCAGCAATCAAAGTGTCAGGGGTAGGGGGAACACCGGGGAGCTGTTTTTT; CDR3: CASSNQSVRGRGNTGELFF; size: -; D: -; J: TRBJ2-2; V: TRBV21-1; length: 19
DNA: TGTGCCAGCGGGGGGGACAGGCCTTACGAGCAGTACTTC; CDR3: CASGGDRPYEQYF; size: -; D: -; J: TRBJ2-7; V: TRBV2; length: 13
DNA: TGCGCCAGCAGCTTGGTTGCTGGAGCGACCGGGGAGCTGTTTTTT; CDR3: CASSLVAGATGELFF; size: -; D: -; J: TRBJ2-2; V: TRBV5-1; length: 15
DNA: TGCGCCAGCAGCTTGGGGTGGACAGGCAACTATGGCTACACCTTC; CDR3: CASSLGWTGNYGYTF; size: -; D: TRBD1; J: TRBJ1-2; V: TRBV5-1; length: 15
DNA: TGCGCCAGCAGCTTGGATGGTCGGGGAAACACCATATATTTT; CDR3: CASSLDGRGNTIYF; size: -; D: -; J: TRBJ1-3; V: TRBV5-1; length: 14
DNA: TGTGCCAGCAGCCGGGCGGGACAGGGCTACGAGCAGTACTTC; CDR3: CASSRAGQGYEQYF; size: -; D: TRBD1; J: TRBJ2-7; V: TRBV5-4; length: 14
DNA: TGCGCCAGCAGCCAAGTAGGCACGGGGAGCAATCAGCCCCAGCATTTT; CDR3: CASSQVGTGSNQPQHF; size: -; D: -; J: TRBJ1-5; V: TRBV4-1; length: 16
DNA: TGTGCCAGCAGTTTACTCCCGGGGGTGGGTGGAAACACCATATATTTT; CDR3: CASSLLPGVGGNTIYF; size: -; D: -; J: TRBJ1-3; V: TRBV28; length: 16
DNA: TGTGCCAGCAGCTTGGAAGGCGGGCTTAATGAAAAACTGTTTTTT; CDR3: CASSLEGGLNEKLFF; size: -; D: -; J: TRBJ1-4; V: TRBV5-5; length: 15